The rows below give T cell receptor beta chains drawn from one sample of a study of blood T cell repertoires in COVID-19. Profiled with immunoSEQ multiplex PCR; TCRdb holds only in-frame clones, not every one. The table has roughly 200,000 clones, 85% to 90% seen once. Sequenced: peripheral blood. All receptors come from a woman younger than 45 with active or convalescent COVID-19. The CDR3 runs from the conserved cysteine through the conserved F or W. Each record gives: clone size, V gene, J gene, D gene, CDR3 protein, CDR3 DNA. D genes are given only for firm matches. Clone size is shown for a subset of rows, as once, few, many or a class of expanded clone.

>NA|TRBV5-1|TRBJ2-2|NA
CASGENTGELFF
TGCGCCAGCGGAGAGAACACCGGGGAGCTGTTTTTT
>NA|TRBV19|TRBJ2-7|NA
CASSPLTDPYEQYF
TGTGCCAGTAGTCCCCTGACAGACCCCTACGAGCAGTACTTC
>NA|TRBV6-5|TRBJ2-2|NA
CASSYGGTREGELFF
TGTGCCAGCAGTTACGGAGGGACGAGAGAGGGGGAGCTGTTTTTT
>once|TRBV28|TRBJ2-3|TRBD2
CASQIGRGSGYTDTQYF
TGTGCCAGCCAAATAGGGAGGGGTAGCGGATACACAGATACGCAGTATTTT
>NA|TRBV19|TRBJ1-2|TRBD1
CASSPRRRGNYGYTF
TGTGCCAGTAGTCCCCGGCGCAGGGGGAACTATGGCTACACCTTC
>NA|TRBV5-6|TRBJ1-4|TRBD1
CASSLLGTGGNEKLFF
TGTGCCAGCAGCCTGTTAGGGACAGGGGGGAATGAAAAACTGTTTTTT
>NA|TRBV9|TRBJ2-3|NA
CASSVERREMVRGTDTQYF
TGTGCCAGCAGCGTAGAGCGCAGGGAAATGGTAAGGGGCACAGATACGCAGTATTTT
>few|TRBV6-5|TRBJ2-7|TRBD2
CASSYSGDEQYF
TGTGCCAGCAGTTACAGCGGGGACGAGCAGTACTTC
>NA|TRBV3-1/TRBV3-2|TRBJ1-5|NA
CASSQKGDRSQPQHF
TGTGCCAGCAGCCAAAAAGGGGATCGTAGCCAGCCCCAGCATTTT
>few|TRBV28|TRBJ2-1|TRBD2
CASSLSSGISYNEQFF
TGTGCCAGCAGTTTATCTAGCGGGATCTCCTACAATGAGCAGTTCTTC
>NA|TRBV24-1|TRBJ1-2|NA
CATSDPPRTGYTF
TGTGCCACCAGTGATCCCCCGCGAACGGGCTACACCTTC
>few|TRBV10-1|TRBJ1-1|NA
CASSLGLVGTEAFF
TGCGCCAGCTCCCTGGGGCTGGTAGGGACTGAAGCTTTCTTT
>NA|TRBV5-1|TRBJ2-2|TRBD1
CASSLAGGDTGELFF
TGCGCCAGCAGCTTGGCAGGGGGCGACACCGGGGAGCTGTTTTTT
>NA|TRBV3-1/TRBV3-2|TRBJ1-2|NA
CASTSTPERGTYGYTF
TGTGCCAGCACCTCAACCCCCGAACGCGGCACGTATGGCTACACCTTC
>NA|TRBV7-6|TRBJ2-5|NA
CASSLGLVGMRQETQYF
TGTGCCAGCAGCCTCGGACTGGTGGGAATGCGTCAAGAGACCCAGTACTTC
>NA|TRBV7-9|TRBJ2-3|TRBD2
CASSLYPERGGTDTQYF
TGTGCCAGCAGCTTATATCCGGAGCGGGGGGGCACAGATACGCAGTATTTT
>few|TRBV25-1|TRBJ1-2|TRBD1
CASSVGGAGRYTF
TGTGCCAGCAGTGTAGGGGGCGCCGGGCGCTACACCTTC
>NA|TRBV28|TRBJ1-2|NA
CASSLLRAGDNGYTF
TGTGCCAGCAGTTTATTAAGGGCAGGGGATAATGGCTACACCTTC
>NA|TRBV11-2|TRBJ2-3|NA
CASSLEVNSNTDTQYF
TGTGCCAGCAGCTTAGAGGTGAACAGCAACACAGATACGCAGTATTTT
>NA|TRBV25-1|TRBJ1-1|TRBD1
CASEDPRTGNTEAFF
TGTGCCAGCGAAGACCCACGGACAGGGAACACTGAAGCTTTCTTT
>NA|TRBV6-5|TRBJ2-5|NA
CATLAETQYF
TGTGCCACCCTGGCAGAGACCCAGTACTTC
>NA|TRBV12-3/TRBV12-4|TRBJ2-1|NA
CASSIPTSDEQFF
TGTGCCAGCAGCATACCGACTAGTGATGAGCAGTTCTTC
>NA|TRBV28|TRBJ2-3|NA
CASSPGGESDTQYF
TGTGCCAGCAGCCCCGGCGGGGAGTCAGATACGCAGTATTTT
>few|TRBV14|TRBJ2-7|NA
CASSSSGGRTYEQYF
TGTGCCAGCTCCAGTTCAGGGGGGAGGACTTACGAGCAGTACTTC
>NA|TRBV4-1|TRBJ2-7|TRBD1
CASSQARTGGEQYF
TGCGCCAGCAGCCAAGCCCGGACAGGGGGGGAGCAGTACTTC
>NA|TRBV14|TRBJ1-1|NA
CASSQDRWGRRVNTEAFF
TGTGCCAGCAGCCAAGATCGATGGGGGCGAAGGGTGAACACTGAAGCTTTCTTT